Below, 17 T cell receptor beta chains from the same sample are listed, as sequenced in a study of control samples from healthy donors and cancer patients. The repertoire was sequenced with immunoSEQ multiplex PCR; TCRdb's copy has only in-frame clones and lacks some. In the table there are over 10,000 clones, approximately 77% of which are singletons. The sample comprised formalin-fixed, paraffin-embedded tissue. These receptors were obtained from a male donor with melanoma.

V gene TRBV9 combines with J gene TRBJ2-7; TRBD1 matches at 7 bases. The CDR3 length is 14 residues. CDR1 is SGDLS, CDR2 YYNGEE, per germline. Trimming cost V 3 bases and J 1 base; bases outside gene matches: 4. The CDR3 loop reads CASSATGVSYEQYF. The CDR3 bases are TGTGCCAGCAGCGCCACAGGGGTGTCCTACGAGCAGTACTTC.

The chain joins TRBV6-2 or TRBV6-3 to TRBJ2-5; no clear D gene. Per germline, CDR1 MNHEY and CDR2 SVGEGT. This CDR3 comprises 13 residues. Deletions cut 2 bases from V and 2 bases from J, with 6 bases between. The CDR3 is CASSYRDQETQYF. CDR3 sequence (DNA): TGTGCCAGCAGTTACAGGGATCAAGAGACCCAGTACTTC.

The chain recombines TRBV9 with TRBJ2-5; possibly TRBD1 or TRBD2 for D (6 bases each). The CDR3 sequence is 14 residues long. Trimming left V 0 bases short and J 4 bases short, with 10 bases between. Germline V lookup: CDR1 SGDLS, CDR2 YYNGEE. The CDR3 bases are TGTGCCAGCAGCGTAGTCGGGGGCTCAGAGACCCAGTACTTC. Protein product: CASSVVGGSETQYF.

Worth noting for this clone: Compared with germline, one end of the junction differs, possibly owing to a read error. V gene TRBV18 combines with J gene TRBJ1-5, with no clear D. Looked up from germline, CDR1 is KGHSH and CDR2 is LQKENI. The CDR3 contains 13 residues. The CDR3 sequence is CASSSYSNQSQHF. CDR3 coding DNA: TGTGCCAGCTCATCGTACAGCAATCAGTCCCAGCATTTT. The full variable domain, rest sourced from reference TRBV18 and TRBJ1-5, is NAGVMQNPRHLVRRRGQEARLRCSPMKGHSHVYWYRQLPEEGLKFMVYLQKENIIDESGMPKERFSAEFPKEGPSILRIQQVVRGDSAAYFCASSSYSNQSQHFGDGTRLSIL.

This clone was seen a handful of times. The CDR3 DNA is TGTGCCAGCAGCCGCGAGGCAAGGGGATTCTCCTACAATGAGCAGTTCTTC. Amino acid sequence: CASSREARGFSYNEQFF. The rearrangement uses TRBV7-2 and TRBJ2-1; D is perhaps TRBD1 (5 bases). This CDR3 contains 17 residues. The V end was cut by 5 bases, the J end by 0 bases, with 17 bases between. The germline CDR1 and CDR2 sequences are SGHTA and FQGNSA.

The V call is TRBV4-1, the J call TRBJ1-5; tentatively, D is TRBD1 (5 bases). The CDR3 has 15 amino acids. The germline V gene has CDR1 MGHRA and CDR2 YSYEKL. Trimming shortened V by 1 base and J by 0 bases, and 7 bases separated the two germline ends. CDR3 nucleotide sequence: TGCGCCAGCAGCCAAGGACAGAATAGCAATCAGCCCCAGCATTTT. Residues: CASSQGQNSNQPQHF.

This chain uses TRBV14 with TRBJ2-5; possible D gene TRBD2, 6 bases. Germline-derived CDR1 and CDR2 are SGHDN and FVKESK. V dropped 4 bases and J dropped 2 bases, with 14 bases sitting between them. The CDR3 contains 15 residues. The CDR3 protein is CASSRTPGLQETQYF. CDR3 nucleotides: TGTGCCAGCAGCCGGACTCCGGGACTTCAAGAGACCCAGTACTTC. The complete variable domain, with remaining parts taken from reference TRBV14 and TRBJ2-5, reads EAGVTQFPSHSVIEKGQTVTLRCDPISGHDNLYWYRRVMGKEIKFLLHFVKESKQDESGMPNNRFLAERTGGTYSTLKVQPAELEDSGVYFCASSRTPGLQETQYFGPGTRLLVL.

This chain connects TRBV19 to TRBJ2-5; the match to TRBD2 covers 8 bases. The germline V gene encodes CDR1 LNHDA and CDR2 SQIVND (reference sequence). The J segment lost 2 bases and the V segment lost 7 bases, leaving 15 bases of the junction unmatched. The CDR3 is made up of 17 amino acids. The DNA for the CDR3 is TGTGCCAGTATCCCATCGGCCAGCGGGGGCAGTCAAGAGACCCAGTACTTC. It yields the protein CASIPSASGGSQETQYF.

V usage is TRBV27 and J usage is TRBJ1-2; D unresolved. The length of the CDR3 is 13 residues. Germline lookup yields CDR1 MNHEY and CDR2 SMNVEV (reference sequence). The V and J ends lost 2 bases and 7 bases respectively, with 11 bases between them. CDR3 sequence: CASSLRPEGGYTF. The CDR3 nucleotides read TGTGCCAGCAGTTTAAGGCCAGAAGGTGGCTACACCTTC.

CDR3 residues: CASSIVGRGAGNTIYF. CDR3 nucleotide sequence: TGTGCCAGTAGTATAGTAGGACGGGGAGCTGGAAACACCATATATTTT. The chain couples TRBV19 to TRBJ1-3; D gene unclear. The CDR3 is 16 residues long. V shed 1 base and J shed 2 bases, with 12 bases lying between them. Germline V gene lookup returns CDR1 LNHDA and CDR2 SQIVND (reference sequence).

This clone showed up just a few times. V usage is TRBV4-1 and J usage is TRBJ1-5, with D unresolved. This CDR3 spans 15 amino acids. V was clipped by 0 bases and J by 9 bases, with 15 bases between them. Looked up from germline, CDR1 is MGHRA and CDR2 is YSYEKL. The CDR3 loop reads CASSQDWRRWGPQHF. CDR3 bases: TGCGCCAGCAGCCAAGATTGGAGGAGGTGGGGGCCCCAGCATTTT.

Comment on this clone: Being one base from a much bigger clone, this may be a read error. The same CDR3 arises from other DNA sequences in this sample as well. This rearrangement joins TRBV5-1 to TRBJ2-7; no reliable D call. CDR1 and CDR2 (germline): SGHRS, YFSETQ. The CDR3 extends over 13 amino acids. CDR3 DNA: TGCGCCAGCAGTTTGGCATCCCACGCTTCGCAGTACTTC. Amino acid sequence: CASSLASHASQYF.

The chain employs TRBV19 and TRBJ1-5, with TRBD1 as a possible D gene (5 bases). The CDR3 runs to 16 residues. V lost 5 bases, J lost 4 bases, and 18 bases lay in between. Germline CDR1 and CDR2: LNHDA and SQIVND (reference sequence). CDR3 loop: CASSLIGTDINQPQHF. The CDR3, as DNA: TGTGCCAGTAGTCTGATAGGGACGGATATTAATCAGCCCCAGCATTTT.

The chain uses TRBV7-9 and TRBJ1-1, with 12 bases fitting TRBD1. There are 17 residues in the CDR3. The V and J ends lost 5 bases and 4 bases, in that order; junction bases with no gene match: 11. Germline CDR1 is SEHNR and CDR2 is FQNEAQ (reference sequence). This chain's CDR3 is CASSPTGTGGGGTEAFF. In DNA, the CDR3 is TGTGCCAGCAGCCCAACCGGGACAGGGGGCGGGGGCACTGAAGCTTTCTTT.

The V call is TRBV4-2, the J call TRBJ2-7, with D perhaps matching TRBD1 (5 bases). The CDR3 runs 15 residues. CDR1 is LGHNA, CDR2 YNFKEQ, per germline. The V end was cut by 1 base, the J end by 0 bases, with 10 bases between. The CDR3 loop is CASSQGQGSSYEQYF. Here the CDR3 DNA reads TGTGCCAGCAGCCAAGGTCAGGGCAGCTCCTACGAGCAGTACTTC.

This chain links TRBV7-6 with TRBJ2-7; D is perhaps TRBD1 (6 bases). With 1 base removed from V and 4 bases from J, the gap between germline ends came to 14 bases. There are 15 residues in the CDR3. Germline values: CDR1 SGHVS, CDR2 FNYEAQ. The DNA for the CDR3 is TGTGCCAGCAGCTTAGGCCCAGGGGCCGTATACGAGCAGTACTTC. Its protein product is CASSLGPGAVYEQYF.

The CDR3: CASSWGLSEDTQYF. CDR3 nucleotide sequence: TGCGCCAGCAGCTGGGGACTCTCAGAAGATACGCAGTATTTT. V is TRBV5-1 and J is TRBJ2-3; D possibly corresponds to TRBD2 (6 bases). Germline values: CDR1 SGHRS, CDR2 YFSETQ. The V end was cut by 3 bases, the J end by 5 bases, with 13 bases between. This CDR3 region has 14 residues. The full variable domain, with the rest looked up from reference TRBV5-1 and TRBJ2-3, is KAGVTQTPRYLIKTRGQQVTLSCSPISGHRSVSWYQQTPGQGLQFLFEYFSETQRNKGNFPGRFSGRQFSNSRSEMNVSTLELGDSALYLCASSWGLSEDTQYFGPGTRLTVL.